The sequence of this T cell receptor beta chain was determined in a study of blood T cells in healthy people across ages. In its sample, this clonotype was seen a few times. V was shortened by 5 bases and J by 0 bases, with 15 bases between the two germline ends. The CDR3 loop spans 15 amino acids. Germline lookup yields CDR1 DFQATT and CDR2 SNEGSKA (reference sequence). Combining a sample-barcoded 5' primer with a J-beta primer mix, a second PCR ran for roughly 6 to 12 cycles. TCRdb processed the 5' RACE reads anew with MiXCR; each CDR3 protein has one entry. The sample contains 900,000 to 950,000 distinct CDR3 sequences, 29% of which appear only once. This same sample was also taken into another study, of T cells of mothers and their children. Per that paper: Extracted RNA, in its entirety, went into cDNA synthesis at roughly 1.5 ug per 15 ul.

Sequences were obtained from blood. This TCR derives from a woman in her 40s in good health. The chain recombines TRBV20-1 with TRBJ2-3; D gene ambiguous. CDR3 protein: CSARVLSGSTDTQYF. Here the CDR3 DNA reads TGCAGTGCTCGAGTTCTATCCGGAAGCACAGATACGCAGTATTTT.